Reported below is one TCR beta chain. This sample was taken from a study of blood T cell repertoires in COVID-19. At the level of the study: Spain, Italy and the United States supplied samples that represented acute and convalescent COVID-19. The analysed material was cDNA or gDNA that came from T cells, B-cell-depleted T cells, or PBMCs.

In the original analysis: Counts of nucleated cells, estimated from reference gene primer amplification, were obtained. Using immunoSEQ multiplex PCR, the repertoire was profiled, and TCRdb retains in-frame clones only, with some absent. V, J and clone size were drawn from that table, and D and trimming were deduced from the DNA. The sample has about 120,000 clones; more than 75% are singletons. Trimming cost V 3 bases and J 5 bases, with 16 bases left between them. CDR1 and CDR2 from the germline V gene are LNHDA and SQIVND (reference sequence). This CDR3 spans 15 amino acids. The chain employs TRBV19 and TRBJ1-2; D is perhaps TRBD1 (5 bases). The TCR originated in a woman in her seventies with acute or convalescent COVID-19. Sequencing was performed on peripheral blood. The CDR3 region is CASSMRQNYIYGYTF. The CDR3, as DNA: TGTGCCAGTAGTATGCGACAGAACTATATATATGGCTACACCTTC. Using reference TRBV19 and TRBJ1-2 for the parts outside the CDR3, the full variable domain is DGGITQSPKYLFRKEGQNVTLSCEQNLNHDAMYWYRQDPGQGLRLIYYSQIVNDFQKGDIAEGYSVSREKKESFPLTVTSAQKNPTAFYLCASSMRQNYIYGYTFGSGTRLTVV.